Following are 9 T cell receptor beta chains from one sample sequenced in a study of prognosis after radiotherapy for stage I lung cancer. The TCR beta CDR3 region was amplified from genomic DNA, with two rounds of multiplex PCR being used for the amplification. The first round of PCR was done with primers that matched each TRBV and TRBJ gene. TCRdb analysed the multiplex PCR reads with MiXCR anew, one entry per CDR3 protein. Counted here are approximately 20,000 distinct CDR3 sequences, approximately 28% occurring once; the ten biggest clones make up approximately 23%. The input for sequencing was PBMCs, taken before or after stereotactic body radiation therapy (not recorded which). These receptors were collected from a donor aged 50 or older with non-small cell lung cancer.

This clonotype is medium-sized. This chain connects TRBV20-1 to TRBJ2-3, with 7 bases that match TRBD1. With 7 bases clipped from V and 0 bases from J, the junction kept 10 bases outside the gene matches. The germline V gene encodes CDR1 DFQATT and CDR2 SNEGSKA (reference sequence). The CDR3 has 15 residues. CDR3 sequence: CSVDRAGGSTDTQYF. The CDR3 DNA reads TGCAGTGTCGACCGAGCAGGGGGTAGCACAGATACGCAGTATTTT.

This clonotype was recorded many times. The CDR3 reads CASSSKREIPKETQYF. In nucleotides, the CDR3 is TGTGCCAGCAGCTCCAAGCGGGAGATACCGAAAGAGACCCAGTACTTC. The chain uses TRBV7-9 and TRBJ2-5; 8 nucleotides agree with TRBD2. V shed 4 bases and J 3 bases; nucleotides not matched to a gene: 10. Germline V CDR1 and CDR2: SEHNR, FQNEAQ (reference sequence). The length of the CDR3 is 16 residues.

The rearrangement joins TRBV20-1 to TRBJ1-5; D call uncertain. CDR1 is DFQATT and CDR2 is SNEGSKA in the germline V gene (reference sequence). Trimming removed 0 bases at V and 7 bases at J, with 7 bases between. The CDR3 is 12 amino acids. The CDR3 is CSARDLGQPQHF. In DNA form, the CDR3 reads TGCAGTGCTAGAGATCTTGGGCAGCCCCAGCATTTT.

To note about this clonotype: This sequence may be a read error, since a much larger clone differs from it by one base. The V call is TRBV20-1, the J call TRBJ2-5; 7 bases agree with TRBD2. Per germline, CDR1 DFQATT and CDR2 SNEGSKA (reference sequence). The CDR3 is 13 residues long. The V segment lost 1 base and the J segment 9 bases; nucleotides outside the gene matches: 8. The CDR3 spells CSARVPREEAQYF. CDR3 DNA: TGCAGTGCTAGAGTACCCCGGGAGGAGGCCCAGTACTTC.

This clonotype was seen at least ten times. The J gene is TRBJ2-2, the V gene TRBV6-1; TRBD2 matches at 14 bases. Per the germline V gene, CDR1 is MNHNS and CDR2 is SASEGT. The CDR3 runs 20 residues. The trim removed 7 bases at V and 0 bases at J, leaving 13 bases unmatched. As DNA, the CDR3 is TGTGCCAGCATCAAAAGTCCCGGGACTAGCGGGAGTACGAACACCGGGGAGCTGTTTTTT. It codes for CASIKSPGTSGSTNTGELFF.

This clonotype is categorized as medium-sized (0.01 to 0.1%). The gene calls are TRBV20-1 and TRBJ1-5; TRBD1 is a possible D gene (6 bases). Germline CDR1 reads DFQATT; CDR2 reads SNEGSKA (reference sequence). The CDR3 totals 12 residues. Trimming stripped 6 bases from V and 6 bases from J, with 12 bases between. This chain's CDR3 is CSAPQGPQPQHF. In DNA form, the CDR3 reads TGCAGTGCACCACAGGGTCCTCAGCCCCAGCATTTT.

This clonotype was recorded at least ten times. This chain links TRBV12-3 or TRBV12-4 with TRBJ2-1, with D tentatively TRBD1 (6 bases). The CDR3 is made up of 13 amino acids. V lost 2 bases, J lost 10 bases, and 12 bases lay in between. Here the CDR3 DNA reads TGTGCCAGCAGTTTATCTTTCCAGGGGGAGCAGTTCTTC. As protein: CASSLSFQGEQFF.

Points on this clonotype: The likely explanation is a read error, given a far larger clone one base away. The rearrangement links TRBV6-4 to TRBJ2-7; D gene uncertain. This CDR3 region has 12 residues. V was clipped by 3 bases and J by 6 bases, with 9 bases between them. Germline V CDR1 and CDR2: MRHNA, SNTAGT. The CDR3 DNA is TGTGCCAGCAGTGATCCGATTGGCGAGCAGTACTTC. Its translation is CASSDPIGEQYF.

This clonotype is medium-sized within its sample. J is TRBJ1-6 and V is TRBV3-1, with 7 bases lining up with TRBD1. Germline values: CDR1 LGHDT, CDR2 YNNKEL (reference sequence). There are 14 residues in the CDR3. The junction had 3 bases not matched to a gene; V was cut back by 3 bases and J by 7 bases. This CDR3 reads CASSHGTDNSPLHF. The CDR3 DNA sequence: TGTGCCAGCAGCCACGGGACAGACAATTCACCCCTCCACTTT.